What follows are 27 T cell receptor beta chains derived from one specimen sequenced in a study of T cell responses to AZD1222 COVID-19 vaccine. Only in-frame clones appear in the TCRdb table, and some are missing; sequencing was by immunoSEQ multiplex PCR. Of tens of thousands of clones listed, approximately 80% are singletons. The sample was peripheral blood, taken 28 days after the second AZD1222 dose. The source is an adult who received the AZD1222 COVID-19 vaccine.

Points on this clone: The identical CDR3 is also encoded by other nucleotide sequences in the sample. J is TRBJ1-5 and V is TRBV7-9; D is unresolved. The germline V and J ends were trimmed by 2 bases and 0 bases, with 2 bases remaining between them. Germline V gene lookup returns CDR1 SEHNR and CDR2 FQNEAQ (reference sequence). The CDR3 extends over 13 amino acids. CDR3: CASSLNSNQPQHF. CDR3 DNA sequence: TGTGCCAGCAGCTTAAATAGCAATCAGCCCCAGCATTTT.

This sequence joins TRBV5-6 and TRBJ2-3; D is undetermined. The CDR3 spans 11 residues. Germline V gives CDR1 SGHDT, CDR2 YYEEEE. V dropped 2 bases and J dropped 6 bases, with 4 bases sitting between them. The CDR3 coding sequence is TGTGCCAGCAGCTTATTCGATACGCAGTATTTT. It encodes CASSLFDTQYF.

The chain recombines TRBV28 with TRBJ1-4; TRBD1 matches 12 bases. J lost 3 bases, V lost 8 bases, and 7 bases had no gene match. CDR1 MDHEN and CDR2 SYDVKM come from the germline V gene. The CDR3 has 16 residues. The CDR3 nucleotides read TGTGCCAGCGGGGGACAGGGGGCCGGGGCTAATGAAAAACTGTTTTTT. Its translation: CASGGQGAGANEKLFF.

The chain uses TRBV2 and TRBJ1-1, with D possibly being TRBD1 (5 bases). Trimming stripped 7 bases from V and 6 bases from J, with 30 bases between. Per germline, CDR1 SNHLY and CDR2 FYNNEI. The CDR3 has 18 residues. CDR3 loop: CASTPMMGGTTTRAEAFF. The CDR3 coding sequence is TGTGCCAGCACCCCTATGATGGGGGGTACGACAACTCGGGCTGAAGCTTTCTTT. Based on the CDR3 plus reference TRBV2 and TRBJ1-1, the full variable domain is EPEVTQTPSHQVTQMGQEVILRCVPISNHLYFYWYRQILGQKVEFLVSFYNNEISEKSEIFDDQFSVERPDGSNFTLKIRSTKLEDSAMYFCASTPMMGGTTTRAEAFFGQGTRLTVV.

The rearrangement links TRBV20-1 to TRBJ2-5; D call uncertain. This CDR3 has 11 residues. Trimming took off 2 bases at V and 9 bases at J, with 10 bases between the two ends. Germline CDR1 DFQATT, CDR2 SNEGSKA (reference sequence). CDR3 DNA: TGCAGTGCTAGACTGTCCCCTTCCCAGTACTTC. Translated: CSARLSPSQYF.

The chain combines TRBV9 with TRBJ2-3; perhaps TRBD1 as D (6 bases). Germline-derived CDR1 and CDR2 are SGDLS and YYNGEE. CDR3 size: 15 residues. V lost 4 bases to trimming and J lost 1 base, with 13 bases between them. Here the CDR3 reads CASSKQGWGTDTQYF. The CDR3 DNA reads TGTGCCAGCAGCAAACAGGGATGGGGCACAGATACGCAGTATTTT.

The rearrangement joins TRBV19 to TRBJ1-6; D uncertain. V was cut by 6 bases and J by 13 bases, with 16 bases left in between. The length of the CDR3 is 13 residues. Germline lookup yields CDR1 LNHDA and CDR2 SQIVND (reference sequence). CDR3 DNA: TGTGCCAGTAGCCCTACCACCGTGATTCCCCTCCACTTT. It yields the protein CASSPTTVIPLHF.

This clone came up once. The chain recombines TRBV5-1 with TRBJ1-1, with TRBD1 identical over 10 bases. V was clipped by 4 bases and J by 7 bases; unmatched bases: 10. The V gene's germline CDR1 is SGHRS and CDR2 YFSETQ. This CDR3 is built from 15 residues. CDR3 residues: CASSLGGTGEGEAFF. CDR3 DNA sequence: TGCGCCAGCAGCCTGGGAGGGACAGGGGAAGGTGAAGCTTTCTTT.

The chain is built from TRBV10-2 and TRBJ2-2, with unresolved D. The germline gives CDR1 WSHSY, CDR2 SAAADI. Between the trimmed V and J ends, which lost 8 bases and 4 bases, there was a span of 14 bases. The CDR3 loop spans 14 amino acids. The chain's CDR3 is CASGFQLSTGELFF. CDR3 sequence (DNA): TGCGCCAGCGGGTTCCAATTGAGCACCGGGGAGCTGTTTTTT.

Written as DNA, the CDR3 is TGTGCCAGCAGTTATTTGGTCCTTGGGAGGGGCCGCACAGATACGCAGTATTTT. Protein: CASSYLVLGRGRTDTQYF. This rearrangement joins TRBV6-2 or TRBV6-3 to TRBJ2-3; TRBD2 matches at 7 bases. The CDR3 spans 18 residues. The J segment lost 1 base and the V segment lost 3 bases, leaving 13 bases of the junction unmatched. Germline-derived CDR1 and CDR2 are MNHEY and SVGEGT.

The genes are TRBV14 and TRBJ2-3, with D uncertain. The CDR3 covers 15 residues. Germline CDR1 and CDR2: SGHDN and FVKESK. V gave up 1 base and J gave up 2 bases, with 10 bases separating them. The CDR3 region is CASSQVLQNTDTQYF. The CDR3 nucleotides read TGTGCCAGCAGCCAAGTTTTACAGAACACAGATACGCAGTATTTT. The whole variable domain, remainder taken from reference TRBV14 and TRBJ2-3, is EAGVTQFPSHSVIEKGQTVTLRCDPISGHDNLYWYRRVMGKEIKFLLHFVKESKQDESGMPNNRFLAERTGGTYSTLKVQPAELEDSGVYFCASSQVLQNTDTQYFGPGTRLTVL.

The J gene is TRBJ2-1, the V gene TRBV5-4; the match to TRBD2 covers 7 bases. J was trimmed by 8 bases and V by 1 base; bases with no gene match: 3. The V gene's germline CDR1 is SGHNT and CDR2 YYREEE (reference sequence). The CDR3 runs 13 residues. The CDR3 loop is CASSLSAGDEQFF. The CDR3 region has the DNA TGTGCCAGCAGCTTGTCGGCGGGGGATGAGCAGTTCTTC.

The CDR3: CASSPGQGFLGYTF. The CDR3 nucleotides read TGTGCCAGCAGTCCGGGACAGGGGTTTTTGGGCTACACCTTC. This rearrangement joins TRBV21-1 to TRBJ1-2; the table's D call TRBD1 went unverified against the DNA. TRBV21-1 is reported as a pseudogene. The CDR3 sequence is 14 residues long.

The CDR3 nucleotides are TGTGCCAGCAGAATACCGGGACGGGAGACACATGAGCAGTTCTTC. Translating it yields CASRIPGRETHEQFF. This sequence joins TRBV7-9 and TRBJ2-1; D possibly corresponds to TRBD2 (6 bases). This CDR3 is 15 amino acids long. Germline CDR1 reads SEHNR; CDR2 reads FQNEAQ (reference sequence). Trimming stripped 6 bases from V and 8 bases from J, with 20 bases between.

The CDR3 is CASSPGTGTREQYF. In DNA, the CDR3 is TGTGCCAGCAGCCCCGGGACAGGGACTCGCGAGCAGTACTTC. V and J are TRBV28 and TRBJ2-7; 9 bases line up with TRBD1. With V trimmed by 6 bases and J by 6 bases, 9 bases remained unmatched. Looked up from germline, CDR1 is MDHEN and CDR2 is SYDVKM. The CDR3 extends over 14 amino acids.

V usage is TRBV5-6 and J usage is TRBJ1-2, with D tentatively TRBD1 (5 bases). The V gene's germline CDR1 is SGHDT and CDR2 YYEEEE. The CDR3 is 18 residues long. Trimming removed 2 bases at V and 2 bases at J, with 22 bases between. The CDR3 DNA follows: TGTGCCAGCAGCTTTGGCACAAGCAGGGAGGGATCCAACTATGGCTACACCTTC. Amino acid sequence: CASSFGTSREGSNYGYTF.

The chain couples TRBV3-1 (or the pseudogene TRBV3-2) to TRBJ2-5, with D maybe TRBD2 (5 bases). The CDR3 totals 14 residues. Between the trimmed V and J ends, which lost 2 bases and 8 bases, there was a span of 15 bases. Germline V CDR1 and CDR2: LGHDT, YNNKEL (reference sequence). CDR3 nucleotide sequence: TGTGCCAGCAGCCAAAAGGGCGGGCCTGAAACCCAGTACTTC. Translated: CASSQKGGPETQYF.

The gene calls are TRBV5-4 and TRBJ2-7, with D possibly being TRBD1 (5 bases). Germline CDR1 and CDR2: SGHNT and YYREEE (reference sequence). This CDR3 contains 14 residues. With 3 bases removed from V and 2 bases from J, the gap between germline ends came to 12 bases. The CDR3 sequence is CASSWGEGAYEQYF. CDR3 bases: TGTGCCAGCAGCTGGGGCGAAGGGGCCTACGAGCAGTACTTC.

The DNA for the CDR3 is TGTGCCAGCAGCCAAGATACGCGACTAGCGGGGAGTAGGACCGGGGAGCTGTTTTTT. Translating it yields CASSQDTRLAGSRTGELFF. The chain employs TRBV4-2 and TRBJ2-2, with 11 positions matching TRBD2. Germline trimming cut 0 bases from V and 5 bases from J; bases unmatched to any gene: 11. Per germline, CDR1 LGHNA and CDR2 YNFKEQ. The CDR3 is 19 amino acids.

This rearrangement joins TRBV2 to TRBJ1-2, with D perhaps TRBD1 (5 bases). Germline-derived CDR1 and CDR2 are SNHLY and FYNNEI. There are 11 residues in the CDR3. V was shortened by 8 bases and J by 7 bases, with 11 bases between the two germline ends. This CDR3 reads CASRGVSGYTF. CDR3 bases: TGTGCCAGCCGGGGGGTTTCTGGCTACACCTTC.

The rearrangement uses TRBV6-5 and TRBJ1-6; D not resolved. CDR3 size: 14 residues. CDR1 and CDR2 (germline): MNHEY, SVGAGI. Deletions cut 5 bases from V and 7 bases from J, with 12 bases between. The CDR3 DNA is TGTGCCAGCAGTACGAAGGAATTAAATTCACCCCTCCACTTT. Translating gives CASSTKELNSPLHF.

As concerns this clone: Other nucleotide sequences in the sample specify the same CDR3. V usage is TRBV7-8 and J usage is TRBJ1-1; 8 bases are a match to TRBD1. The V gene end was trimmed by 5 bases and the J gene end by 3 bases; junction bases not matched to a gene: 8. This CDR3 region has 15 residues. In germline, CDR1 is SGHVS, CDR2 FQNEAQ. Here the CDR3 reads CASSLGDRGYTEAFF. In DNA, the CDR3 is TGTGCCAGCAGCCTGGGAGACAGGGGCTACACTGAAGCTTTCTTT.

The chain recombines TRBV19 with TRBJ2-3; TRBD1 or TRBD2 may be the D gene (5 bases each). From germline, CDR1 is LNHDA and CDR2 SQIVND (reference sequence). This CDR3 is 16 amino acids long. The V end was cut by 3 bases, the J end by 1 base, with 14 bases between. Written as DNA, the CDR3 is TGTGCCAGTAGTATTTTGCAGGGAGTGGGCACAGATACGCAGTATTTT. Its protein product is CASSILQGVGTDTQYF.

Regarding this clone: At one boundary the junction diverges from the germline segment, which might be a read error. The rearrangement links TRBV7-8 to TRBJ2-7; D might be TRBD1 (5 bases). The CDR3 contains 11 residues. Germline CDR1 SGHVS, CDR2 FQNEAQ. The DNA of the CDR3 is TGTGCCAGCAGTCCAGGGTACGGGCAGTACTTC. It is translated as CASSPGYGQYF. Looking up the rest from reference TRBV7-8 and TRBJ2-7 gives the full variable domain: GAGVSQSPRYKVAKRGQDVALRCDPISGHVSLFWYQQALGQGPEFLTYFQNEAQLDKSGLPSDRFFAERPEGSVSTLKIQRTQQEDSAVYLCASSPGYGQYFGPGTRLTVT.

The chain recombines TRBV9 with TRBJ1-2; 11 nucleotides align to TRBD1. CDR1 is SGDLS and CDR2 is YYNGEE in the germline V gene. J lost 7 bases, V lost 4 bases, and 9 bases had no gene match. The CDR3 covers 15 residues. CDR3 amino acids: CASSFTGTGGSGYTF. Here the CDR3 DNA reads TGTGCCAGCAGCTTTACCGGGACAGGGGGTAGTGGCTACACCTTC.

The V gene is TRBV5-6, the J gene TRBJ1-2, with TRBD1 matching 7 bases. The J segment lost 4 bases and the V segment lost 4 bases, leaving 13 bases of the junction unmatched. CDR3 length equals 16 residues. CDR1 is SGHDT, CDR2 YYEEEE, per germline. As DNA, the CDR3 is TGTGCCAGCAGCGCCTCCGGGACAGCCCATTTCTATGGCTACACCTTC. Its translation is CASSASGTAHFYGYTF.

The genes are TRBV7-2 and TRBJ2-1; TRBD1 matches at 11 bases. V was clipped by 5 bases and J by 7 bases; unmatched bases: 7. The CDR3 length is 15 residues. CDR1 is SGHTA and CDR2 is FQGNSA in the germline V gene. The CDR3, as DNA: TGTGCCAGCAGCCCAGGACAGGGGGCCGGGAATGAGCAGTTCTTC. Translating gives CASSPGQGAGNEQFF.